A selection of T cell receptor beta chains follows, all from one sample in a study of patients and donors after allogeneic stem cell transplantation. A single record per CDR3 protein comes from TCRdb applying MiXCR to the RT-PCR reads. The sample lists about 74,000 distinct CDR3 sequences, around 27% occurring once. The source material was blood, either unsorted or a sorted T cell fraction (not recorded which). The receptors derive from a human donor who was either an allogeneic HSCT recipient or a stem cell or donor lymphocyte infusion donor (not recorded which). It is not recorded whose cells these are; they may come from a transplant donor. Each CDR3 is given with its conserved first and last residue. The order of the fields is V gene, clone size, J gene, D gene, CDR3 DNA, CDR3 protein. A D gene is named only where the DNA matches it firmly. For some rows the clone size is stated as once, few or many, or as a class when expanded; others skip it.

V: TRBV9
size: .
J: TRBJ2-7
D: .
DNA: TGTGCCAGCAGCGTTATGGCGCGGAGCTCCTACGAGCAGTACTTC
CDR3: CASSVMARSSYEQYF

V: TRBV6-1
size: .
J: TRBJ2-2
D: .
DNA: TGTGCCAGCAGAGCGCCCGACAGGAACACCGGGGAGCTGTTTTTT
CDR3: CASRAPDRNTGELFF

V: TRBV6-5
size: few
J: TRBJ1-2
D: TRBD1
DNA: TGTGCCAGCAGTGGACAGGGAGATGGCTACACCTTC
CDR3: CASSGQGDGYTF

V: TRBV9
size: few
J: TRBJ2-2
D: TRBD1
DNA: TGTGCCAGCAGCGCCGACAGGGCGAACACCGGGGAGCTGTTTTTT
CDR3: CASSADRANTGELFF

V: TRBV28
size: .
J: TRBJ2-5
D: TRBD2
DNA: TGTGCCGCGGGGGGCGGGGTCCGGGAGACCCAGTACTTC
CDR3: CAAGGGVRETQYF

V: TRBV5-1
size: .
J: TRBJ2-3
D: TRBD1
DNA: TGCGCCAGCAGCTTCACAGGGGCCAGTTCAGATACGCAGTATTTT
CDR3: CASSFTGASSDTQYF

V: TRBV5-6
size: .
J: TRBJ2-3
D: TRBD1
DNA: TGTGCCAGCAGCTTGGTATGCGACAGGGCCACAGATACGCAGTATTTT
CDR3: CASSLVCDRATDTQYF

V: TRBV9
size: .
J: TRBJ1-2
D: .
DNA: TGTGCCAGAAGCCCATTGACACCTACCTATGGCTACACCTTC
CDR3: CARSPLTPTYGYTF

V: TRBV19
size: few
J: TRBJ1-2
D: TRBD1
DNA: TGTGCCAGTAGTATAGAACCGGGACAGGGTATTAACTATGGCTACACCTTC
CDR3: CASSIEPGQGINYGYTF

V: TRBV10-3
size: few
J: TRBJ1-5
D: .
DNA: TGTGCCATCAGTGACCGAAATCAGCCCCAGCATTTT
CDR3: CAISDRNQPQHF

V: TRBV5-6
size: few
J: TRBJ1-2
D: TRBD1
DNA: TGTGCCAGCAGCTTACGAGGGGGCAATGGCTACACCTTC
CDR3: CASSLRGGNGYTF